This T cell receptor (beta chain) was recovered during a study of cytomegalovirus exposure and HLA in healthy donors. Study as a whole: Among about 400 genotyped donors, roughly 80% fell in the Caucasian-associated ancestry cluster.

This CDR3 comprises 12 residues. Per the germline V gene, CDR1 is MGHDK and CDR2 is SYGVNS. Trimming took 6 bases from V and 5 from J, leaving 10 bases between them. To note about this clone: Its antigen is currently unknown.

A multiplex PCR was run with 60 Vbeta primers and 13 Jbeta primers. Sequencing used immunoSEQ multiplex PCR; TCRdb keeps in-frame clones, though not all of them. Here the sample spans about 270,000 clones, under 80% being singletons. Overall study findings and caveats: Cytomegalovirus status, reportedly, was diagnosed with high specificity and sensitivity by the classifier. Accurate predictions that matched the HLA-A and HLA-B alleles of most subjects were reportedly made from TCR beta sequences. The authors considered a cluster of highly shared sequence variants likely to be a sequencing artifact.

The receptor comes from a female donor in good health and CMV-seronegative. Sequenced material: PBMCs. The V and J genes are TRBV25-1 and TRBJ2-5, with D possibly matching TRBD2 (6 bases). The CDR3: CASRGGGETQYF. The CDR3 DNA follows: TGTGCCAGCAGGGGAGGCGGGGAGACCCAGTACTTC.